These 7 T cell receptor beta chains share one sample of origin, sequenced in a study of blood T cell repertoires in COVID-19. TCRdb keeps only in-frame clones here, not all; method: immunoSEQ multiplex PCR. The sample shows 450,000 or so clones, roughly 90% of them seen only once. The sample comprised peripheral blood. The receptors stem from a woman in her thirties or forties with COVID-19, enrolled during active disease.

The chain couples TRBV7-2 to TRBJ1-5; TRBD1 matches at 7 bases. Germline CDR1 is SGHTA and CDR2 is FQGNSA. This CDR3 is built from 15 residues. J was trimmed by 7 bases and V by 11 bases; bases with no gene match: 17. The DNA for the CDR3 is TGTGCCTGTAGCCTTCAAGGGGGCTTGAGGCAGCCCCAGCATTTT. It yields the protein CACSLQGGLRQPQHF.

The sample holds a few counts of this clone. The chain employs TRBV6-4 and TRBJ2-3, with 8 bases that match TRBD1. The germline V gene encodes CDR1 MRHNA and CDR2 SNTAGT. The CDR3 extends over 14 amino acids. After removal of 8 bases from V and 0 bases from J, the junction contained 4 bases not matched to a gene. Here the CDR3 DNA reads TGTGCCAGCTCAAGGACAGGGAGCACAGATACGCAGTATTTT. It encodes CASSRTGSTDTQYF.

The J gene is TRBJ2-3, the V gene TRBV11-3; D gene uncertain. This CDR3 has 15 residues. V shed 4 bases and J shed 4 bases, with 15 bases lying between them. Germline CDR1 reads SGHNT; CDR2 reads YENEEA. CDR3 region: CASSSYSGRPDTQYF. CDR3 DNA: TGTGCCAGCAGCTCGTACAGTGGAAGGCCAGATACGCAGTATTTT.

This clone was picked up one time. The chain recombines TRBV9 with TRBJ2-1; 9 bases are a match to TRBD2. V gave up 0 bases and J gave up 2 bases; unmatched junction bases: 0. This CDR3 has 15 amino acids. Germline assignment: CDR1 SGDLS and CDR2 YYNGEE. DNA for the CDR3: TGTGCCAGCAGCGTAGTAGCGGGGGCCTACAATGAGCAGTTCTTC. Translating gives CASSVVAGAYNEQFF. Supplemented by reference TRBV9 and TRBJ2-1, the full variable domain reads DSGVTQTPKHLITATGQRVTLRCSPRSGDLSVYWYQQSLDQGLQFLIQYYNGEERAKGNILERFSAQQFPDLHSELNLSSLELGDSALYFCASSVVAGAYNEQFFGPGTRLTVL.

The V call is TRBV6-2 or TRBV6-3, the J call TRBJ1-5, with D tentatively TRBD1 (5 bases). This CDR3 contains 13 residues. The ends were cut back, 6 bases at V and 4 bases at J, with 10 bases in the middle. The germline CDR1 and CDR2 sequences are MNHEY and SVGEGT. CDR3 residues: CASSTDRNQPQHF. DNA of the CDR3: TGTGCCAGCAGCACCGACAGAAATCAGCCCCAGCATTTT.

The sample holds one count of this clone. The rearrangement links TRBV4-1 to TRBJ2-2; no clear D. Looked up from germline, CDR1 is MGHRA and CDR2 is YSYEKL. V was pared by 0 bases and J by 1 base, with 12 bases between. This CDR3 has 17 residues. CDR3 sequence reads: CASSQESVAQNTGELFF. For the CDR3, the DNA is TGCGCCAGCAGCCAAGAATCAGTAGCCCAGAACACCGGGGAGCTGTTTTTT.

V and J are TRBV14 and TRBJ2-1; 9 nucleotides align to TRBD2. Germline assignment: CDR1 SGHDN and CDR2 FVKESK. The trim removed 4 bases at V and 3 bases at J, leaving 7 bases unmatched. The CDR3 consists of 16 residues. CDR3 sequence reads: CASSRIVSGSYNEQFF. Here the CDR3 DNA reads TGTGCCAGCAGCCGAATCGTTAGCGGGAGCTACAATGAGCAGTTCTTC.